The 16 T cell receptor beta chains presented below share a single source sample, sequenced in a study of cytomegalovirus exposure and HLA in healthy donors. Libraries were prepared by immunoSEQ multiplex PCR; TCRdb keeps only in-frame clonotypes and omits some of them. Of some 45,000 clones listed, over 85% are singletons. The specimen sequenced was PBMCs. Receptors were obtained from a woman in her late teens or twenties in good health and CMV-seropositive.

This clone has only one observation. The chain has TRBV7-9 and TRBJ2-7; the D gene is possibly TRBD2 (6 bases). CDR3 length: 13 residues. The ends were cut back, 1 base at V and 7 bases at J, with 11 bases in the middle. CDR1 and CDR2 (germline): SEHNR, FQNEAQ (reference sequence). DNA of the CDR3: TGTGCCAGCAGCTTAGTAACGGGAGTTGAGCAGTACTTC. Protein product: CASSLVTGVEQYF.

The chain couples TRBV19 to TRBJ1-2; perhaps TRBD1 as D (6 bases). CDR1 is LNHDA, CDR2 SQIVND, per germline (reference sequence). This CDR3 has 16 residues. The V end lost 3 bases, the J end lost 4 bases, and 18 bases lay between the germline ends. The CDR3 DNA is TGTGCCAGTAGTATGATTTTACAGGGAAAAGGCTATGGCTACACCTTC. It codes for CASSMILQGKGYGYTF.

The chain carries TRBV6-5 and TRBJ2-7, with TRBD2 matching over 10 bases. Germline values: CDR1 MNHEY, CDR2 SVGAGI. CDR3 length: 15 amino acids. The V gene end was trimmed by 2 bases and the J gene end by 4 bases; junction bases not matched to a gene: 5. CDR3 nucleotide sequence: TGTGCCAGCAGTTACATGGGACTAGCGTTATACGAGCAGTACTTC. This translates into CASSYMGLALYEQYF.

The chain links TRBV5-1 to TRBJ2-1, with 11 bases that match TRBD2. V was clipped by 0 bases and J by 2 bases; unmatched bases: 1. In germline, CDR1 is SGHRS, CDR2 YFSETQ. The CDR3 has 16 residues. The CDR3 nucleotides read TGCGCCAGCAGCTTGGTACTAGCGGGAGCCTACAATGAGCAGTTCTTC. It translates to CASSLVLAGAYNEQFF.

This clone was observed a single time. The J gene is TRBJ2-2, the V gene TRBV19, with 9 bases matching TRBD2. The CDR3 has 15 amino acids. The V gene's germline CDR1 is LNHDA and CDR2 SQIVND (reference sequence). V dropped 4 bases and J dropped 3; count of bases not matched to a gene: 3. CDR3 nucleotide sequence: TGTGCCAGTAGTAACCTAGCGGGGCACACCGGGGAGCTGTTTTTT. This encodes CASSNLAGHTGELFF.

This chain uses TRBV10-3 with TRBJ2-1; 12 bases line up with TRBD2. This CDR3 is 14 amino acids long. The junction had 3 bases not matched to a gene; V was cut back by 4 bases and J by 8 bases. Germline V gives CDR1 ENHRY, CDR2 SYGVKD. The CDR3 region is CAISGTSGNYEQFF. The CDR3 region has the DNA TGTGCCATCAGTGGGACTAGCGGGAACTATGAGCAGTTCTTC.

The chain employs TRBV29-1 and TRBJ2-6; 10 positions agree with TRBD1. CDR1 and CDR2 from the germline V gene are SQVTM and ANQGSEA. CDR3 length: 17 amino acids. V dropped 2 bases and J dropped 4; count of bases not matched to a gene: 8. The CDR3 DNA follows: TGCAGCGTTGAACATTGGGACAGGGGCCCCGGGGCCAACGTCCTGACTTTC. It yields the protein CSVEHWDRGPGANVLTF.

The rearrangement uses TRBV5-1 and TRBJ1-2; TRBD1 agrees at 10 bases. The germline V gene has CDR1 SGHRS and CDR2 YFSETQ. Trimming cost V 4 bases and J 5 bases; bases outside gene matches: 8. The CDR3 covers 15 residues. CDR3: CASSGRDRGGYGYTF. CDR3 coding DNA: TGCGCCAGCAGCGGACGGGACAGGGGAGGATATGGCTACACCTTC.

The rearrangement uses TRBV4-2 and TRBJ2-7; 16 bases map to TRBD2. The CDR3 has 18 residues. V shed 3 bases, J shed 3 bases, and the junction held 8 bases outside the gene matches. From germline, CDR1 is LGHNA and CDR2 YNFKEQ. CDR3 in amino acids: CASSQGPGLAGGNYEQYF. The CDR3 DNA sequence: TGTGCCAGCAGCCAGGGGCCGGGACTAGCGGGAGGGAACTACGAGCAGTACTTC.

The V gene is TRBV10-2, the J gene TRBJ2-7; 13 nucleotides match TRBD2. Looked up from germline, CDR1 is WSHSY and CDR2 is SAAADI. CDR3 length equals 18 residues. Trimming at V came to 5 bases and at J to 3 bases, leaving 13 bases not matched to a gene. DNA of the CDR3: TGCGCCAGCAGTAGATCGGGGTTACTAGCGGGAGGGGACTACGAGCAGTACTTC. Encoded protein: CASSRSGLLAGGDYEQYF.

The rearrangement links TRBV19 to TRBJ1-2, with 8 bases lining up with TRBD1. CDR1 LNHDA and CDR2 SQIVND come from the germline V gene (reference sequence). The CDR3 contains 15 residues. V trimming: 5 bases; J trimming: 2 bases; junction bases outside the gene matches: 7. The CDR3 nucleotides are TGTGCCAGTAGTTCTCGACAGGGGAGGAACTATGGCTACACCTTC. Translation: CASSSRQGRNYGYTF. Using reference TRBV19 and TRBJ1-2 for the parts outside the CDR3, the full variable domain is DGGITQSPKYLFRKEGQNVTLSCEQNLNHDAMYWYRQDPGQGLRLIYYSQIVNDFQKGDIAEGYSVSREKKESFPLTVTSAQKNPTAFYLCASSSRQGRNYGYTFGSGTRLTVV.

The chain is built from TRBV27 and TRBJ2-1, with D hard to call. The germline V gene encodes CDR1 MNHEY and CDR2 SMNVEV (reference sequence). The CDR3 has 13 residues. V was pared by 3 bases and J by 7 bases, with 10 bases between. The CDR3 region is CASSLTLANEQFF. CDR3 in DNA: TGTGCCAGCAGTTTGACTTTAGCAAATGAGCAGTTCTTC.

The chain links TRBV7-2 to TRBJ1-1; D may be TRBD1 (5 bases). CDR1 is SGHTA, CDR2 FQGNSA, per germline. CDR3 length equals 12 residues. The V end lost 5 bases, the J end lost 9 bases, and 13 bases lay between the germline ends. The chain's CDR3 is CASSAYQGKAFF. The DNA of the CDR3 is TGTGCCAGCAGCGCCTACCAGGGAAAAGCTTTCTTT.

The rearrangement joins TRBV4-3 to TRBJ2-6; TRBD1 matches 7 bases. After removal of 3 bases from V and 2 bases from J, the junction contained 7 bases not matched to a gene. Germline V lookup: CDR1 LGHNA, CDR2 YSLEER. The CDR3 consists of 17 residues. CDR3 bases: TGCGCCAGCAGCCAGGGGGACAGCAGGACTGGGGCCAACGTCCTGACTTTC. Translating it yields CASSQGDSRTGANVLTF.

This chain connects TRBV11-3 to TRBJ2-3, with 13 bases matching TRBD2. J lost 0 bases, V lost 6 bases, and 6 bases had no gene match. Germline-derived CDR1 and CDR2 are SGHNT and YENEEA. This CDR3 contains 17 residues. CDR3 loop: CASSSGLAGPSTDTQYF. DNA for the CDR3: TGTGCCAGCAGTTCGGGACTAGCGGGACCGAGCACAGATACGCAGTATTTT.

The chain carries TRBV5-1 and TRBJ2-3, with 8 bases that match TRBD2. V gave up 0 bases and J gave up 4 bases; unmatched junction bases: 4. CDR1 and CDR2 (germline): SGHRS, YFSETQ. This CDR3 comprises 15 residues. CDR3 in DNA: TGCGCCAGCAGCTTGGGGACTAGCTCCGCAGATACGCAGTATTTT. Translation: CASSLGTSSADTQYF.